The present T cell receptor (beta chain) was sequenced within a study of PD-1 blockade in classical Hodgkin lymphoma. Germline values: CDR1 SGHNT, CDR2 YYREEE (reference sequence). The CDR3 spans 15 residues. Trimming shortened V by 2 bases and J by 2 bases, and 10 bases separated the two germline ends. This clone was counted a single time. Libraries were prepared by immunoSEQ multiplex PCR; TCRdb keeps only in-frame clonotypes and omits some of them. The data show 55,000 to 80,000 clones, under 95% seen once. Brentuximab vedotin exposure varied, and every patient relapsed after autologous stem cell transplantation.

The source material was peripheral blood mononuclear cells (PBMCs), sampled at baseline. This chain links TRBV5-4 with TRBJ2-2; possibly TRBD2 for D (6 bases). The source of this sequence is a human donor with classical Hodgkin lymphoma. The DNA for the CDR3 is TGTGCCAGCAGCTTTACGGGGGTTAACACCGGGGAGCTGTTTTTT. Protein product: CASSFTGVNTGELFF.